This T cell receptor beta chain is from a study of blood T cell repertoires in COVID-19. About the study: Researchers got acute and convalescent COVID-19 samples from the United States, Italy and Spain.

Assay used: immunoSEQ multiplex PCR; TCRdb lists only in-frame clones, some missing. Of about 220,000 clones listed, 82% are singletons. CDR3 length: 13 amino acids. Germline CDR1 and CDR2: MNHEY and SVGAGI. V lost 5 bases to trimming and J lost 4 bases; unmatched junction nucleotides: 3. The TCR comes from a woman aged 55-69 years who had recovered from COVID-19. Sequencing was performed on PBMCs or T cells enriched from blood (not recorded which). The rearrangement uses TRBV6-5 and TRBJ1-1, with 8 bases identical to TRBD1. The CDR3 DNA reads as TGTGCCAGCAGTCGACAGGGGAGCACTGAAGCTTTCTTT. Amino acids: CASSRQGSTEAFF.